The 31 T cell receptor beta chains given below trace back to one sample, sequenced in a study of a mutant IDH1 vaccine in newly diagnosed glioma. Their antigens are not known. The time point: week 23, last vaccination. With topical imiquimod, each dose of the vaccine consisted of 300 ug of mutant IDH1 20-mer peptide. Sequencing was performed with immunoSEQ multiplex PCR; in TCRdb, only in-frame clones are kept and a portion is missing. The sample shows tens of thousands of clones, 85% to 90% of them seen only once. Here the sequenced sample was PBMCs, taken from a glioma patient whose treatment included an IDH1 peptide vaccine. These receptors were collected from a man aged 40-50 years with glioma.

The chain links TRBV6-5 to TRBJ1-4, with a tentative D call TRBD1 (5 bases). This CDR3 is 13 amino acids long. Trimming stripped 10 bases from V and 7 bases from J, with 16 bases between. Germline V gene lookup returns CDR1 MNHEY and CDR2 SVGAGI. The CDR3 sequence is CATNGGGGEKLFF. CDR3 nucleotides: TGTGCCACCAACGGGGGGGGAGGTGAAAAACTGTTTTTT.

CDR3 sequence reads: CASSQSVRETQYF. The CDR3 DNA is TGTGCCAGCAGCCAGAGCGTGCGGGAGACCCAGTACTTC. This chain uses TRBV4-2 with TRBJ2-5, with unresolved D. V was clipped by 3 bases and J by 5 bases, with 10 bases between them. Germline values: CDR1 LGHNA, CDR2 YNFKEQ. CDR3 size: 13 residues.

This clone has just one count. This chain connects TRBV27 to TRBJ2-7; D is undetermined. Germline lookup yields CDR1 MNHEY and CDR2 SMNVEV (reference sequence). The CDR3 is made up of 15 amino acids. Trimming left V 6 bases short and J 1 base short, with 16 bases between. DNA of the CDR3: TGTGCCAGCAGCACCCTAGGAATCACATCCTACGAGCAGTACTTC. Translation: CASSTLGITSYEQYF.

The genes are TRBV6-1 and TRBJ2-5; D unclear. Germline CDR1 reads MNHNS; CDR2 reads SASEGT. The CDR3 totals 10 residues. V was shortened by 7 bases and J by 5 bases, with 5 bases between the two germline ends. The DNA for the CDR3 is TGTGCCAGCATCCTTGAGACCCAGTACTTC. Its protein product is CASILETQYF.

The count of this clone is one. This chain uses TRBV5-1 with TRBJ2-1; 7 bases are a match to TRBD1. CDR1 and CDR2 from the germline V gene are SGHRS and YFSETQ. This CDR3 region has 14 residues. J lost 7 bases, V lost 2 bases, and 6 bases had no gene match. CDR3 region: CASSFLGQENEQFF. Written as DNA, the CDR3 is TGCGCCAGCAGCTTCCTTGGACAGGAAAATGAGCAGTTCTTC.

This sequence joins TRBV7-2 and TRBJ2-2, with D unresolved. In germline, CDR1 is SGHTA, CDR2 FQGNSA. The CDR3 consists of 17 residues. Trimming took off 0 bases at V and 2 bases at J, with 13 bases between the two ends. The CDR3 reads CASSLAAVRTNTGELFF. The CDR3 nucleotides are TGTGCCAGCAGCTTAGCCGCCGTTCGAACCAACACCGGGGAGCTGTTTTTT.

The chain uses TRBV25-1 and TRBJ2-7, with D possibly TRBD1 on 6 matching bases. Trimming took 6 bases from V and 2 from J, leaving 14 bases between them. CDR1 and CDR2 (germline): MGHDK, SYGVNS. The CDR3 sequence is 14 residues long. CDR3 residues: CASSQTGTTYEQYF. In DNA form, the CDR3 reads TGTGCCAGCAGCCAGACAGGTACTACCTACGAGCAGTACTTC.

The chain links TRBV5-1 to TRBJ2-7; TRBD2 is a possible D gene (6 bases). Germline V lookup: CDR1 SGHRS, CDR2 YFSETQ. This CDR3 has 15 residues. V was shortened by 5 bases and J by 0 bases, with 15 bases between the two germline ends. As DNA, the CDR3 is TGCGCCAGCAGGGAGGGCGCGGTCAGCTCCTACGAGCAGTACTTC. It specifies CASREGAVSSYEQYF. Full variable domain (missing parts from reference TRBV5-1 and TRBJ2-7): KAGVTQTPRYLIKTRGQQVTLSCSPISGHRSVSWYQQTPGQGLQFLFEYFSETQRNKGNFPGRFSGRQFSNSRSEMNVSTLELGDSALYLCASREGAVSSYEQYFGPGTRLTVT.

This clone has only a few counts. CDR3 loop: CASSFNSNQPQHF. The CDR3, as DNA: TGTGCCAGCAGTTTTAACAGCAATCAGCCCCAGCATTTT. This sequence joins TRBV28 and TRBJ1-5; D call uncertain. Trimming pared 3 bases from V and 1 base from J, leaving 4 bases between. CDR3 size: 13 residues. Germline assignment: CDR1 MDHEN and CDR2 SYDVKM.

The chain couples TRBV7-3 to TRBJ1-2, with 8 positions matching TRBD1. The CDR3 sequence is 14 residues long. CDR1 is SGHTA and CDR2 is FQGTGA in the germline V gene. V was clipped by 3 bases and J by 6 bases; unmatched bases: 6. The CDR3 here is CASSFPLTGDGYTF. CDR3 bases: TGTGCCAGCAGCTTCCCCTTGACAGGGGATGGCTACACCTTC.

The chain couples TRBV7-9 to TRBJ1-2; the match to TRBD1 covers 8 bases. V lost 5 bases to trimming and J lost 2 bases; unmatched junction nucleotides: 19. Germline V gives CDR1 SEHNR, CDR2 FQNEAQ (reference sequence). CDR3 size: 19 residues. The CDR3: CASSPMTLGQGASNYGYTF. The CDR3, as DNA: TGTGCCAGCAGCCCAATGACTCTGGGCCAGGGGGCGTCCAACTATGGCTACACCTTC. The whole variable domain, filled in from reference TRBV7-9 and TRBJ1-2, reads DTGVSQNPRHKITKRGQNVTFRCDPISEHNRLYWYRQTLGQGPEFLTYFQNEAQLEKSRLLSDRFSAERPKGSFSTLEIQRTEQGDSAMYLCASSPMTLGQGASNYGYTFGSGTRLTVV.

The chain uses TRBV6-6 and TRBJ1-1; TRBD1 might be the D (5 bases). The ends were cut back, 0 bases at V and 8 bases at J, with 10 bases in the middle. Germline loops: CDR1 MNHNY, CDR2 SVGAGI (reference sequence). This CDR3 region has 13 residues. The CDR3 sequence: CASSYSRDAEAFF. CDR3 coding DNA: TGTGCCAGCAGTTACTCGCGGGACGCCGAAGCTTTCTTT.

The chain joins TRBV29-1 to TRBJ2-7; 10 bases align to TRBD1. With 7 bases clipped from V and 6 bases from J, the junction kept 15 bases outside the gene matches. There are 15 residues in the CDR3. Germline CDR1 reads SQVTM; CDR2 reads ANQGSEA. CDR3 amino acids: CSARQGASYASEQYF. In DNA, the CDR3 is TGCAGCGCCCGACAGGGGGCAAGTTATGCGTCCGAGCAGTACTTC.

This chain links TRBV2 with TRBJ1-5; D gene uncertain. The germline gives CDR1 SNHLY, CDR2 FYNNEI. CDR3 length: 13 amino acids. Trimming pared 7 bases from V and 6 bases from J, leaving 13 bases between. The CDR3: CASNQRKGQPQHF. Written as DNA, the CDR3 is TGTGCCAGCAACCAACGGAAAGGTCAGCCCCAGCATTTT. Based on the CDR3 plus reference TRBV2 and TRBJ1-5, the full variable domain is EPEVTQTPSHQVTQMGQEVILRCVPISNHLYFYWYRQILGQKVEFLVSFYNNEISEKSEIFDDQFSVERPDGSNFTLKIRSTKLEDSAMYFCASNQRKGQPQHFGDGTRLSIL.

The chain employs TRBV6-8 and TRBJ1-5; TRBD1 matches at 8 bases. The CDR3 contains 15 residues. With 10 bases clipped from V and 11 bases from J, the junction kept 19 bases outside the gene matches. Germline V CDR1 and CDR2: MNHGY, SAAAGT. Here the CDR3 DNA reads TGTGCCACCCCGAGGGGACAGGCTTATGGGCGATCCCAGCATTTT. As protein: CATPRGQAYGRSQHF.

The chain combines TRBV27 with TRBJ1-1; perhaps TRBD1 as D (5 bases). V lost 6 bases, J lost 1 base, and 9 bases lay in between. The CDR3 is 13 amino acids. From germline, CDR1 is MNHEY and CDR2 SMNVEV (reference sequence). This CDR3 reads CASRAGPNTEAFF. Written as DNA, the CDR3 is TGTGCCAGCAGGGCAGGGCCGAACACTGAAGCTTTCTTT.

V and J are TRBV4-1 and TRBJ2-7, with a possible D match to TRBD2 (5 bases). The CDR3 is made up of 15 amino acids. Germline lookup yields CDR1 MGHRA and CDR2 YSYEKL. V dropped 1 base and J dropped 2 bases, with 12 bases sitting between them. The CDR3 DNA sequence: TGCGCCAGCAGCCAAGGGACTGGGGTGCCCTACGAGCAGTACTTC. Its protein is CASSQGTGVPYEQYF.

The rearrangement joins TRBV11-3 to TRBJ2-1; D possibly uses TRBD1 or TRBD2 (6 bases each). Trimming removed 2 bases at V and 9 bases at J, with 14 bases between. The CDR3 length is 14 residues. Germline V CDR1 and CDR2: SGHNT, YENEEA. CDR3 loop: CASSLRGSGAEQFF. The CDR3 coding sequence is TGTGCCAGCAGCTTACGGGGCTCGGGGGCTGAGCAGTTCTTC.

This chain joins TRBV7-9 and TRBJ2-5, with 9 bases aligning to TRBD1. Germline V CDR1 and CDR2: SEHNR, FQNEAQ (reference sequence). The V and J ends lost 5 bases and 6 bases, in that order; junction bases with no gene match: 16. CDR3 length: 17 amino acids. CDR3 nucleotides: TGTGCCAGCAGCCTATCAGCAGCGGGACAGGGTGGAAAGACCCAGTACTTC. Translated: CASSLSAAGQGGKTQYF.

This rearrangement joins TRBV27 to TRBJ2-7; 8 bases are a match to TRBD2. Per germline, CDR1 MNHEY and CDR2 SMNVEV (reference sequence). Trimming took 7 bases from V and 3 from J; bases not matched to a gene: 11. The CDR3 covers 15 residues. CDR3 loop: CASTARGGAGYEQYF. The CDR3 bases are TGTGCCAGCACCGCCCGGGGGGGGGCGGGCTACGAGCAGTACTTC.

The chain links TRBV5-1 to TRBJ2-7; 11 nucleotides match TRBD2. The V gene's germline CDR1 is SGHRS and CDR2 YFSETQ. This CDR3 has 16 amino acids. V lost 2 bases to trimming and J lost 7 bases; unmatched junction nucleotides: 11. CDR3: CASSFYRLAGPTEQYF. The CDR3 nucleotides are TGCGCCAGCAGCTTTTACCGACTAGCGGGACCTACGGAGCAGTACTTC.

The CDR3 protein is CASSYDSVSSYEQYF. Here the CDR3 DNA reads TGTGCCAGCAGTTATGACAGCGTGAGCTCCTACGAGCAGTACTTC. The chain employs TRBV6-5 and TRBJ2-7; D is possibly TRBD1 (5 bases). CDR1 MNHEY and CDR2 SVGAGI come from the germline V gene. There are 15 residues in the CDR3. The V end lost 3 bases, the J end lost 0 bases, and 12 bases lay between the germline ends.

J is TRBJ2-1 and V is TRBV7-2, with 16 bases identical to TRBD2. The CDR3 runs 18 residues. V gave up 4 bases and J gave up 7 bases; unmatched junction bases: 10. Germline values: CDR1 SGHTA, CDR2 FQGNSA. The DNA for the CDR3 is TGTGCCAGCAGCTCAGTAAAACCGGGACTAGCGGGAGGGAATGAGCAGTTCTTC. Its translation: CASSSVKPGLAGGNEQFF.

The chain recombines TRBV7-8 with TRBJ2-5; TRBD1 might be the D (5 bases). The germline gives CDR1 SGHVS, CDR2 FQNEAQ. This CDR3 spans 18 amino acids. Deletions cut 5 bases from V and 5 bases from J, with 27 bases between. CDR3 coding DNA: TGTGCCAGCAGCCTACTACCTGGACACCCCACGTTAAGCGAGACCCAGTACTTC. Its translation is CASSLLPGHPTLSETQYF.

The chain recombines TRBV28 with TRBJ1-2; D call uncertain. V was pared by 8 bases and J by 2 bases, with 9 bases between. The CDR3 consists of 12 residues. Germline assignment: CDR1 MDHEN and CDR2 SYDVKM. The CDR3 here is CASYIPNYGYTF. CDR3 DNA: TGTGCCAGCTACATTCCGAACTATGGCTACACCTTC.

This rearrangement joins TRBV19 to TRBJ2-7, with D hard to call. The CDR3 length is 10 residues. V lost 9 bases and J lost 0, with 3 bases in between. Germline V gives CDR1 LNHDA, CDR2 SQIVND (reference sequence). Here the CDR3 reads CARSSYEQYF. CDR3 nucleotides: TGTGCCAGGAGCTCCTACGAGCAGTACTTC.

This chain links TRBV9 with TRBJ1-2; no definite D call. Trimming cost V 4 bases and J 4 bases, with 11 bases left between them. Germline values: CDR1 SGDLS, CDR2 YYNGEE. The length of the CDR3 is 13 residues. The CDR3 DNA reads TGTGCCAGCAGCTCGGACTCTGGCTATGGCTACACCTTC. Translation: CASSSDSGYGYTF.

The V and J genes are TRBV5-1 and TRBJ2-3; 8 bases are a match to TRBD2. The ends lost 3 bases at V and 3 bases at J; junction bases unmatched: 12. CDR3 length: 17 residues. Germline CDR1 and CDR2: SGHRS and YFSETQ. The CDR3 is CASSSTPSTGGTDTQYF. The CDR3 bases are TGCGCCAGCAGCTCCACTCCAAGCACGGGAGGGACAGATACGCAGTATTTT.

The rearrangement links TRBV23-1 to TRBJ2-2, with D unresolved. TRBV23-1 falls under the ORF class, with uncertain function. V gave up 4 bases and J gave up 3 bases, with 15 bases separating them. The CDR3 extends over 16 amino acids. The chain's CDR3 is CASSPPLRVHTGELFF. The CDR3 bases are TGCGCCAGCAGTCCCCCTCTCCGGGTCCACACCGGGGAGCTGTTTTTT.

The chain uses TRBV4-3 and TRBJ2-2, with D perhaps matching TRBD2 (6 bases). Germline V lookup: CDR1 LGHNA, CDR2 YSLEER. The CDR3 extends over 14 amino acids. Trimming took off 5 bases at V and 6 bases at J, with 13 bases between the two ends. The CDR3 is CASSAVPGAGELFF. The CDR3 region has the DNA TGCGCCAGCAGCGCAGTCCCGGGGGCCGGGGAGCTGTTTTTT.

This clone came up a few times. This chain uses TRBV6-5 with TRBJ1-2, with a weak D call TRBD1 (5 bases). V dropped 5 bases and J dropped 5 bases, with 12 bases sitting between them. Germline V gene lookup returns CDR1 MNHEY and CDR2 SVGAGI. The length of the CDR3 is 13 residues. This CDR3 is CASSIDRQYGYTF. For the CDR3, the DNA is TGTGCCAGCAGTATCGATAGACAGTATGGCTACACCTTC.